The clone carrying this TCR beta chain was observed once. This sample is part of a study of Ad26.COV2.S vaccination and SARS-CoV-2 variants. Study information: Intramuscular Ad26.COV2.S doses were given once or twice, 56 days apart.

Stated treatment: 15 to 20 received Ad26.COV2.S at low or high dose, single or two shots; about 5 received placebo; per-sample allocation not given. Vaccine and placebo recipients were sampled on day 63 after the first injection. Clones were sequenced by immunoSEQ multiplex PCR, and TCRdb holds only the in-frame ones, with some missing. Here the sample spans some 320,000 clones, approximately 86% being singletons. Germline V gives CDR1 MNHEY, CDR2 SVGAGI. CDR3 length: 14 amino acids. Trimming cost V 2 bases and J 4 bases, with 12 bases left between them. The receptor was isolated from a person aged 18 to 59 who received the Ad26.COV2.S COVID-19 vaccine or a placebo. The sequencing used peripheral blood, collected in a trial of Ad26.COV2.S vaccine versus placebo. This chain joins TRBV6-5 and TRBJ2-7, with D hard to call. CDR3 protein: CASSYLAENYEQYF. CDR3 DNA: TGTGCCAGCAGTTACCTCGCAGAAAATTACGAGCAGTACTTC.